This entry concerns a single T cell receptor beta chain. This clonotype was observed a handful of times. What this receptor recognizes is not known. There are no base qualities to consult, and no much larger clone falls within one base. Library generation was performed with multiplex PCR. The sequencer was an Illumina HiSeq 4000. CDR3 regions were amplified by Arm-PCR with iRepertoire HTBI primers to construct TCR beta libraries. Gel purification was performed on PCR products prior to sequencing. As for how the authors treated the data: Gene usage analysis of CDR3 amino acid clonotypes relied on the roughly 67 TRBV and about 15 TRBJ segments identified across samples. COPE and FqMerger were used to merge the filtered high-quality paired reads into contigs. BLAST was used to align contigs to IMGT TRBV, TRBD and TRBJ reference genes, with CDR3 defined following IMGT. Any clonotype with a frequency above 0.1% was classified as a highly expanded clone. Repertoire diversity was measured by Shannon entropy, and V-J evenness by the Gini coefficient. Clonotypes shared by more than one individual were considered public. TCRdb redid the processing of the public reads, applying fastp at Q25 and MiXCR, and retained in-frame beta chains. When rows share a CDR3 protein, they turn into one entry using the most common DNA and genes. These V and J calls originate from TCRdb's pipeline instead of the authors' own analysis. The sample table holds about 420,000 distinct CDR3 sequences, of which over 15% were seen once. The ten largest clones take up approximately 22% of the sample.

CDR1 and CDR2, looked up from the germline V gene (reference sequence), are MNHEY and SMNVEV. V and J are truncated by 10 bases and 1 base respectively, leaving an intervening sequence of 18 bases. Including cysteine and phenylalanine, the CDR3 has 15 amino acids. Only the CDR3 region is kept as DNA, spanning 45 bases read in frame from base 1. The data belong to a study of regulatory T cells in long-lasting Graves disease (dated by TCRdb to the early 2020s). About the full investigation: Newly diagnosed Graves' disease patients had taken antithyroid drugs for less than 3 months. A total of around 35 samples were covered by TCR sequencing, comprising some 13 persistent and some 20 newly diagnosed Graves' disease patients. The study was conducted in China and was registered as a clinical trial. Peripheral blood TCR sequencing and RNA sequencing compared persistent Graves' disease patients with newly diagnosed Graves' disease patients.

What the research found in general, with its limitations: TRBV28, TRBJ1-2 and TRBJ2-5 were preferentially used in persistent disease, while TRBV20-1 and TRBJ2-1 were favored in newly diagnosed disease. Peripheral blood alone was examined, since thyroid tissue, which constituted the primary lesion, could not be accessed. Persistent patients shared more public clonotypes among themselves (around 2,800) than newly diagnosed patients did (about 1,000). The authors noted that the small sample size was a limitation that may lower accuracy. Sequencing and analysis were restricted to the TCR beta chain. Compared with newly diagnosed patients, persistent Graves' disease patients had lower TCR Shannon entropy and fewer highly expanded clones, which suggests clonal expansion.

The sample's time point label is to be understood as: newly diagnosed GD, antithyroid drugs for less than 3 months. For both TCR sequencing and RNA sequencing, RNA was extracted from PBMCs using TRIzol. The diagnosis of Graves' disease was made according to American Thyroid Association guidelines. Patients for the study were recruited at an endocrinology department in Xi'an, China. Each patient gave approximately 10 milliliters of peripheral blood, collected in an EDTA anticoagulant tube. Ficoll Paque Plus density gradient separation was used to isolate PBMCs, and no further T cell sorting was performed. An Agilent 2100 Bioanalyzer and agarose gel were used to assess RNA quality, and a NanoDrop 2000 was used to measure RNA concentration. This sample also belongs to another study, concerning T cells in Graves' hyperthyroidism and ophthalmopathy. That second report states: Stable Graves' hyperthyroidism was defined as no progression to ophthalmopathy during 18 months of follow-up. Hyperthyroidism patients were aged 18 to 65 years and newly diagnosed, with disease duration of less than 2 months. Patients with uncontrolled infections, other autoimmune diseases, pregnancy or lactation were excluded. Clinical symptoms, serum thyroxine and TRAb, thyroid ultrasound, and orbital computed tomography formed the basis for the diagnoses. For the first round of RT-PCR on the TCR CDR3, the HTBI primer set was used together with the Qiagen OneStep RT-PCR kit. Most expanded thyroid clonotypes (frequency above 0.001) were also detected in blood, suggesting blood repertoires may reflect thyroid immune responses. In cross-validation, a model built on a 13 V-J signature told ophthalmopathy apart from stable hyperthyroidism with about 90% sensitivity and roughly 83% specificity, and in testing the same model reached 80%/75%. During validation, the model predicted progression to ophthalmopathy a median of roughly six months ahead of onset, with roughly 65% sensitivity and more than 72% specificity. TCR V-J signatures able to tell the groups apart were searched for in a discovery cohort of around 95 patients, of whom approximately 40 had Graves' ophthalmopathy and some 60 had stable Graves' hyperthyroidism. An independent validation cohort of around 19 hyperthyroidism patients and approximately 16 patients who later progressed to ophthalmopathy tested prospective prediction of ophthalmopathy. The approximately 90 discovery patients were divided at random into training and test sets in a 7:3 ratio. Thyroid tissue and blood T-cell repertoires from six Graves' hyperthyroidism patients were also compared in the study. After blood sampling, hyperthyroidism patients were treated with methimazole at a starting dose of 30 mg daily, and ophthalmopathy patients were treated with high-dose intravenous methylprednisolone. The libraries were constructed in a second round of multiplex PCR and then size-selected and purified. Paired-end sequencing of the libraries was performed with 100 bp reads on an Illumina HiSeq2000. SOAPnuke was used to process the raw data, removing reads that contained adapters or uncalled bases, had a mean Phred below 15, or lacked an exact match to the constant primer or identifier. COPE v1.2.5 was used to merge the high-quality paired reads, and each unique nucleotide sequence was defined as a clonotype. Clonotypes were aligned to IMGT TRBV, TRBD and TRBJ reference segments using MiTCR v1.1. Analysis was restricted to V-J combinations with a frequency above 0.0001, which covered 99.2% of repertoires. A TCS score was defined as the ratio of F50 (clonal expansion) to E x V (chaos), with BLOSUM62-based TCRdist applied between CDR3 peptides within each V-J. Welch's t-statistics and random forest reduced roughly 540 V-J features to some 14, which were used in a naive Bayes classifier (R e1071). Sample size was not statistically predetermined, and blinding of investigators to group allocation was not performed. TCR Vbeta CDR3 sequencing of roughly 140 peripheral blood samples (approximately 44 ophthalmopathy, 70 to 85 hyperthyroidism and approximately 17 progressor patients) is reported in the paper.

The sequencing here drew on peripheral blood mononuclear cells (PBMCs), taken at new diagnosis, from a patient treated with antithyroid drugs. This clonotype originated in a woman younger than 35 with Graves disease. Donor details come from another sample of the same person, matched by shared clones. The chain employs TRBV27 and TRBJ2-3, and perhaps TRBD2 as D gene, on 7 matching bases. The DNA sequence reads TGTGCCATCCAGGGGAGGGGAGAGGGCACAGATACGCAGTATTTT. The translation is CAIQGRGEGTDTQYF.